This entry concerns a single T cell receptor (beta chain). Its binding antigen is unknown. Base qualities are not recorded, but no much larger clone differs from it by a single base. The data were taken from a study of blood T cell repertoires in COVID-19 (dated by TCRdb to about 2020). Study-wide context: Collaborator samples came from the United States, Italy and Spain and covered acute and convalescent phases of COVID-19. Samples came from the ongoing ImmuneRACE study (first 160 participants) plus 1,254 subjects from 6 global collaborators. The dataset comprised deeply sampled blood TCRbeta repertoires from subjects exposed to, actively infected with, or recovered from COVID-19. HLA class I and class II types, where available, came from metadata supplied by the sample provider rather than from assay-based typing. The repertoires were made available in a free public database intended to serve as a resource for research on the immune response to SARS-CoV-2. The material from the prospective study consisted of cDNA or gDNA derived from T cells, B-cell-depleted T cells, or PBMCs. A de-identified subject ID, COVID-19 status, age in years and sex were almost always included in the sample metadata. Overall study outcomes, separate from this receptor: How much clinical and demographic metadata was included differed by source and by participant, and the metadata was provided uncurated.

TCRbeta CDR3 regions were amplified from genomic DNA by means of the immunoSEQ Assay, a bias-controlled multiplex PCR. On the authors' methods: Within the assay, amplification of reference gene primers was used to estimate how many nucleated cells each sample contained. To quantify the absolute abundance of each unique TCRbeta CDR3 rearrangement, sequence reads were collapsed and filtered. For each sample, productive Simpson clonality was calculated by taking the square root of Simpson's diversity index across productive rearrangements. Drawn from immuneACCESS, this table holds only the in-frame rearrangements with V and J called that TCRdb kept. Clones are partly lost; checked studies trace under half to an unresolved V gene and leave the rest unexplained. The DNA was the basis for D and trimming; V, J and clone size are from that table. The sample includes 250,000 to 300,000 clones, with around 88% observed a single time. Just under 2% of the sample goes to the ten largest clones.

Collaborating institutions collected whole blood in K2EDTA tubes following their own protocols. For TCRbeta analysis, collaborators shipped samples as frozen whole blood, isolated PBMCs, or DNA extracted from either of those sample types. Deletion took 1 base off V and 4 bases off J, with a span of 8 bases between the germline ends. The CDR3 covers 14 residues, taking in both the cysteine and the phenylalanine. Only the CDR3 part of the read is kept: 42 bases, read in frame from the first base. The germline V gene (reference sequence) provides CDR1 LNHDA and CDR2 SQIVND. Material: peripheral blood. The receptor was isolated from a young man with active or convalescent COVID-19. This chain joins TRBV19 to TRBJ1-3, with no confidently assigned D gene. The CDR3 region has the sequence CASSIVGTGNTIYF. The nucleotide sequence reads TGTGCCAGTAGTATAGTTGGTACAGGAAACACCATATATTTT.